This T cell receptor beta chain was identified in a study of tumor and adjacent non-tumor tissue in lung cancer. This sample's RNA came from whole unsorted tissue. More than 3 cm separated this lung sample from the edge of the tumor. Chemotherapy-naive patients with new lung cancer underwent thoracic surgery in China, August–November 2014. Study-wide results and caveats: Tumor tissue had significantly higher TCR diversity than normal lung.

Germline-derived CDR1 and CDR2 are MNHNY and SVGAGI (reference sequence). The ends were cut back, 6 bases at V and 1 base at J, with 16 bases in the middle. The CDR3 extends over 16 amino acids. This clonotype was found many times. What it binds is not known. TCRbeta libraries were built with three rounds of nested PCR, modified from ARM-PCR. MiXCR, applied by TCRdb to the multiplex PCR reads, yields one record per CDR3 protein. The sample lists approximately 120,000 distinct CDR3 sequences; 62% were seen once. The chain uses TRBV6-6 and TRBJ1-5; D is unclear. The clonotype was recovered from a man in his fifties or sixties with non-small cell lung cancer. The material sequenced was distant non-tumor lung tissue. This CDR3 is CASRDLYRGSNQPQHF. The CDR3 DNA follows: TGTGCCAGCAGAGATCTGTACAGAGGCAGCAATCAGCCCCAGCATTTT.